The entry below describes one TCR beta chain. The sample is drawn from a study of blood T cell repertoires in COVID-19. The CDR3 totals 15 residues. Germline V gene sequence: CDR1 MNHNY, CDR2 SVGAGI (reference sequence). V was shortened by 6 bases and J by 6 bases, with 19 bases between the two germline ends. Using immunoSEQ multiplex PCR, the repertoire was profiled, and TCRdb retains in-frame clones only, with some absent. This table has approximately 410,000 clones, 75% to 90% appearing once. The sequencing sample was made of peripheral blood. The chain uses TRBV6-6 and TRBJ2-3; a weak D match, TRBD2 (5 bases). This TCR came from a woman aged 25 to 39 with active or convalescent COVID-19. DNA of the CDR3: TGTGCCAGCAGCAGAAGCCCGGAGGTAGGGGATACGCAGTATTTT. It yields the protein CASSRSPEVGDTQYF.